The 32 T cell receptor beta chains presented below share a single source sample, sequenced in a study of technical replicates of blood from a few donors. Libraries were prepared by immunoSEQ multiplex PCR; TCRdb keeps only in-frame clonotypes and omits some of them. The data show roughly 50,000 clones, 90% to 95% seen once. Sequencing input: PBMCs. All receptors derive from a human donor in good health. Some clones in this sample may be carry-over from other donors' samples.

The J gene is TRBJ2-1, the V gene TRBV6-5; 8 nucleotides match TRBD2. The CDR3 covers 16 residues. Unmatched junction bases numbered 7, after V lost 2 bases and J lost 4 bases. CDR1 is MNHEY, CDR2 SVGAGI, per germline. The CDR3 nucleotides are TGTGCCAGCAGTTACCATACTAGCGGTCTATACAATGAGCAGTTCTTC. Translated: CASSYHTSGLYNEQFF.

This CDR3 is CAWSVQGVEQYF. CDR3 nucleotides: TGTGCCTGGAGTGTACAAGGGGTCGAGCAGTACTTC. The chain links TRBV30 to TRBJ2-7; D may be TRBD1 (5 bases). Per germline, CDR1 GTSNPN and CDR2 SVGIG (reference sequence). Deletions cut 0 bases from V and 6 bases from J, with 9 bases between. There are 12 residues in the CDR3.

This clone is a singleton in its sample. This rearrangement joins TRBV21-1 to TRBJ2-7; the listed D gene, TRBD1, was not tested against the DNA. TRBV21-1 is noted as a pseudogene. The CDR3 loop spans 16 amino acids. As DNA, the CDR3 is TGTGCCAGCAGCAAAGATCTAGTAGGGGGCTGGTACGAGCAGTACTTC. Translation: CASSKDLVGGWYEQYF.

The V gene is TRBV5-1, the J gene TRBJ2-5; D is perhaps TRBD1 (6 bases). V lost 6 bases to trimming and J lost 1 base, with 25 bases between them. Germline V gene data show CDR1 as SGHRS and CDR2 as YFSETQ. This CDR3 contains 18 residues. This CDR3 is CASKISLRDKWPQETQYF. In DNA form, the CDR3 reads TGCGCCAGCAAGATATCTTTACGGGACAAATGGCCCCAAGAGACCCAGTACTTC.

This clone is a singleton in its sample. This rearrangement joins TRBV7-8 to TRBJ2-3; 11 bases are shared with TRBD2. Trimming took 5 bases from V and 6 from J; bases not matched to a gene: 13. This CDR3 has 17 amino acids. Germline CDR1 is SGHVS and CDR2 is FQNEAQ. The CDR3 loop is CASSPRGSGGDLDTQYF. The DNA for the CDR3 is TGTGCCAGCAGCCCTAGGGGTAGCGGGGGGGATTTGGATACGCAGTATTTT.

This CDR3 reads CASRALAGGPYEQYF. The DNA for the CDR3 is TGTGCCAGCAGAGCACTAGCGGGGGGGCCCTACGAGCAGTACTTC. The V and J genes are TRBV2 and TRBJ2-7; 13 bases align to TRBD2. V lost 6 bases and J lost 2; bases outside the gene matches: 4. The CDR3 totals 15 residues. Germline V gene sequence: CDR1 SNHLY, CDR2 FYNNEI.

This clone was seen just once. The chain's CDR3 is CSVLLLAGGPIYEQYF. CDR3 nucleotides: TGCAGCGTTCTCCTCCTAGCGGGGGGCCCAATCTACGAGCAGTACTTC. This chain joins TRBV29-1 and TRBJ2-7; 11 nucleotides agree with TRBD2. The CDR3 consists of 16 residues. Germline trimming cut 5 bases from V and 3 bases from J; bases unmatched to any gene: 12. Germline loops: CDR1 SQVTM, CDR2 ANQGSEA.

V gene TRBV5-3 combines with J gene TRBJ2-1; 13 bases agree with TRBD2. TRBV5-3 is assigned to the ORF class and has an uncertain function. V was clipped by 0 bases and J by 1 base; unmatched bases: 19. The CDR3 sequence is 23 residues long. The CDR3 coding sequence is TGTGCCAGAAGCTTGGCTGCCATGGGACTAGCGGGATCCTACCCCCGGTCCTACAATGAGCAGTTCTTC. Translating gives CARSLAAMGLAGSYPRSYNEQFF.

The chain links TRBV9 to TRBJ2-7; 11 bases are a match to TRBD2. V was clipped by 4 bases and J by 0 bases; unmatched bases: 6. The germline CDR1 and CDR2 sequences are SGDLS and YYNGEE. This CDR3 has 16 residues. Written as DNA, the CDR3 is TGTGCCAGCAGCCTGTTACTAGCGGGAGACTCCTACGAGCAGTACTTC. It translates to CASSLLLAGDSYEQYF.

This rearrangement joins TRBV4-2 to TRBJ2-3; no clear D gene. The V and J ends lost 2 bases and 4 bases respectively, with 4 bases between them. The germline CDR1 and CDR2 sequences are LGHNA and YNFKEQ. The CDR3 runs to 12 residues. CDR3 DNA: TGTGCCAGCAGCCAACGAGCAGATACGCAGTATTTT. Translating it yields CASSQRADTQYF.

The chain recombines TRBV7-2 with TRBJ1-6, with TRBD1 as a possible D gene (5 bases). V shed 4 bases and J shed 14 bases, with 15 bases lying between them. The germline CDR1 and CDR2 sequences are SGHTA and FQGNSA. The CDR3 runs to 13 residues. CDR3 in DNA: TGTGCCAGCAGCTCATCCCCAGGAGGGGCCCTCCACTTT. Its translation: CASSSSPGGALHF. The full variable domain, with the rest looked up from reference TRBV7-2 and TRBJ1-6, is GAGVSQSPSNKVTEKGKDVELRCDPISGHTALYWYRQSLGQGLEFLIYFQGNSAPDKSGLPSDRFSAERTGGSVSTLTIQRTQQEDSAVYLCASSSSPGGALHFGNGTRLTVT.

The V gene is TRBV7-2, the J gene TRBJ2-1, with 8 positions matching TRBD2. Germline-derived CDR1 and CDR2 are SGHTA and FQGNSA. With V trimmed by 0 bases and J by 7 bases, 11 bases remained unmatched. The CDR3 runs to 17 residues. The CDR3 here is CASSLAGGGTPWNEQFF. CDR3 DNA: TGTGCCAGCAGCTTAGCAGGCGGGGGGACACCTTGGAATGAGCAGTTCTTC.

The chain links TRBV4-3 to TRBJ2-2; 8 positions agree with TRBD2. Per the germline V gene, CDR1 is LGHNA and CDR2 is YSLEER. This CDR3 has 17 residues. V lost 0 bases, J lost 3 bases, and 6 bases stayed unmatched. CDR3 sequence reads: CASSQDGSGGYTGELFF. In DNA form, the CDR3 reads TGCGCCAGCAGCCAAGATGGGAGCGGGGGTTACACCGGGGAGCTGTTTTTT.

The J gene is TRBJ1-5, the V gene TRBV9; no clear D. CDR1 is SGDLS and CDR2 is YYNGEE in the germline V gene. The CDR3 totals 13 residues. Trimming pared 0 bases from V and 5 bases from J, leaving 6 bases between. CDR3 region: CASSVGQYQPQHF. DNA for the CDR3: TGTGCCAGCAGCGTAGGCCAGTATCAGCCCCAGCATTTT.

The table lists this clone with a count of one. The V and J genes are TRBV7-6 and TRBJ2-1, with D perhaps matching TRBD1 (6 bases). CDR1 is SGHVS, CDR2 FNYEAQ, per germline. Trimming shortened V by 2 bases and J by 3 bases, and 8 bases separated the two germline ends. This CDR3 spans 14 amino acids. CDR3 loop: CASSLRDNYNEQFF. In DNA, the CDR3 is TGTGCCAGCAGCTTACGGGACAACTACAATGAGCAGTTCTTC.

V is TRBV15 and J is TRBJ2-3; D perhaps matches TRBD2 (6 bases). The length of the CDR3 is 17 residues. Germline lookup yields CDR1 LNHNV and CDR2 YYDKDF (reference sequence). V dropped 0 bases and J dropped 0 bases, with 13 bases sitting between them. The CDR3 DNA follows: TGTGCCACCAGCAGAGATGTTGGCGGGACGAGCACAGATACGCAGTATTTT. Protein sequence: CATSRDVGGTSTDTQYF.

This chain uses TRBV6-4 with TRBJ2-3; 8 bases line up with TRBD1. Trimming removed 0 bases from V and 7 bases from J; junction bases left unmatched: 6. This CDR3 region has 15 residues. From germline, CDR1 is MRHNA and CDR2 SNTAGT. CDR3 sequence reads: CASSDSPGGAYTQYF. The CDR3 DNA sequence: TGTGCCAGCAGTGACTCGCCAGGGGGCGCATATACGCAGTATTTT.

V gene TRBV7-8 combines with J gene TRBJ1-6; 9 bases are shared with TRBD1. The ends lost 4 bases at V and 9 bases at J; junction bases unmatched: 4. CDR3 size: 14 residues. Germline V gene data show CDR1 as SGHVS and CDR2 as FQNEAQ. CDR3 nucleotides: TGTGCCAGCAGCTCGGGACAGGGAAGTTCACCCCTCCACTTT. It encodes CASSSGQGSSPLHF.

The V gene is TRBV30, the J gene TRBJ1-2; 8 nucleotides align to TRBD1. CDR3 length: 13 amino acids. Per germline, CDR1 GTSNPN and CDR2 SVGIG (reference sequence). Germline trimming cut 4 bases from V and 4 bases from J; bases unmatched to any gene: 5. CDR3 sequence reads: CAWTGGRAYGYTF. The CDR3 DNA follows: TGTGCCTGGACAGGGGGCCGGGCCTATGGCTACACCTTC.

This chain links TRBV29-1 with TRBJ2-7, with 8 bases lining up with TRBD2. V lost 5 bases to trimming and J lost 1 base; unmatched junction nucleotides: 4. This CDR3 is built from 13 residues. In germline, CDR1 is SQVTM, CDR2 ANQGSEA. The CDR3 region has the DNA TGCAGCGTTTTATTAGCGGGGTCCTACGAGCAGTACTTC. Its translation is CSVLLAGSYEQYF.

In its sample, this clone was seen once. V and J are TRBV7-8 and TRBJ1-2; TRBD1 matches at 10 bases. V lost 4 bases, J lost 6 bases, and 5 bases stayed unmatched. This CDR3 spans 14 amino acids. The V gene's germline CDR1 is SGHVS and CDR2 FQNEAQ. This CDR3 is CASSWGQGPHGYTF. The CDR3 DNA follows: TGTGCCAGCAGCTGGGGACAGGGGCCCCATGGCTACACCTTC.

Only one count was recorded for this clone. The chain links TRBV7-8 to TRBJ2-3, with D perhaps matching TRBD2 (6 bases). Germline CDR1 SGHVS, CDR2 FQNEAQ. Trimming removed 5 bases at V and 5 bases at J, with 8 bases between. The CDR3 consists of 12 residues. This CDR3 is CASSPGRDTQYF. DNA for the CDR3: TGTGCCAGCAGCCCCGGGAGAGATACGCAGTATTTT.

This chain joins TRBV29-1 and TRBJ1-2; possibly TRBD1 for D (6 bases). Per the germline V gene, CDR1 is SQVTM and CDR2 is ANQGSEA. V lost 3 bases to trimming and J lost 6 bases, with 11 bases between them. The length of the CDR3 is 12 residues. Written as DNA, the CDR3 is TGCAGCGTTGATCCGGGACACGATGGCTACACCTTC. This translates into CSVDPGHDGYTF.

The table lists this clone with a few counts. This chain connects TRBV27 to TRBJ1-6, with D possibly TRBD1 on 5 matching bases. V dropped 2 bases and J dropped 7 bases, with 12 bases sitting between them. The germline CDR1 and CDR2 sequences are MNHEY and SMNVEV (reference sequence). The CDR3 sequence is 15 residues long. The CDR3 spells CASSLGALENSPLHF. CDR3 DNA: TGTGCCAGCAGTTTAGGGGCGTTAGAGAATTCACCCCTCCACTTT.

A note on this clone: Other DNA sequences within the sample encode an identical CDR3. The V and J genes are TRBV5-1 and TRBJ2-1, with TRBD2 matching over 8 bases. Per germline, CDR1 SGHRS and CDR2 YFSETQ. This CDR3 is 14 amino acids long. After removal of 1 base from V and 4 bases from J, the junction contained 1 base not matched to a gene. The CDR3 here is CASSLSGGYNEQFF. CDR3 bases: TGCGCCAGCAGCTTGTCGGGGGGGTACAATGAGCAGTTCTTC. The variable domain in full, completed from reference TRBV5-1 and TRBJ2-1, reads KAGVTQTPRYLIKTRGQQVTLSCSPISGHRSVSWYQQTPGQGLQFLFEYFSETQRNKGNFPGRFSGRQFSNSRSEMNVSTLELGDSALYLCASSLSGGYNEQFFGPGTRLTVL.

This chain uses TRBV29-1 with TRBJ1-2; D is unresolved. This CDR3 region has 12 residues. Germline CDR1 and CDR2: SQVTM and ANQGSEA. V lost 1 base, J lost 2 bases, and 5 bases lay in between. The CDR3 nucleotides read TGCAGCGTTGAAGTAGTAAACTATGGCTACACCTTC. This encodes CSVEVVNYGYTF.

This clone was seen only once. The J gene is TRBJ2-1, the V gene TRBV4-1; 7 bases agree with TRBD1. The CDR3 spans 16 residues. Looked up from germline, CDR1 is MGHRA and CDR2 is YSYEKL. V was clipped by 5 bases and J by 8 bases; unmatched bases: 15. This CDR3 is CASSSLGDSIFHEQFF. The CDR3 DNA follows: TGCGCCAGCAGCAGTCTCGGGGACAGTATATTCCATGAGCAGTTCTTC.

This chain links TRBV28 with TRBJ2-7, with D maybe TRBD2 (6 bases). Germline V CDR1 and CDR2: MDHEN, SYDVKM. The CDR3 spans 16 residues. Trimming cost V 5 bases and J 3 bases, with 20 bases left between them. The CDR3, as DNA: TGTGCCAGCAGTCGCAGGGACTTTCTTGTTGTCTACGAGCAGTACTTC. Its translation: CASSRRDFLVVYEQYF. The whole variable domain, remainder taken from reference TRBV28 and TRBJ2-7, is DVKVTQSSRYLVKRTGEKVFLECVQDMDHENMFWYRQDPGLGLRLIYFSYDVKMKEKGDIPEGYSVSREKKERFSLILESASTNQTSMYLCASSRRDFLVVYEQYFGPGTRLTVT.

The chain recombines TRBV6-6 with TRBJ2-7; TRBD1 aligns across 9 bases. CDR1 MNHNY and CDR2 SVGAGI come from the germline V gene (reference sequence). V lost 7 bases, J lost 6 bases, and 7 bases stayed unmatched. This CDR3 is built from 13 residues. The CDR3 here is CASTQADRGEQYF. CDR3 nucleotide sequence: TGTGCCAGCACCCAGGCGGACAGGGGCGAGCAGTACTTC.

V usage is TRBV6-5 and J usage is TRBJ1-2; D call uncertain. Trimming removed 0 bases from V and 6 bases from J, with 11 bases in between. The CDR3 spans 14 residues. In germline, CDR1 is MNHEY, CDR2 SVGAGI. The CDR3 protein is CASSYSAGSNGYTF. The CDR3 DNA follows: TGTGCCAGCAGTTACTCAGCGGGGTCTAATGGCTACACCTTC.

The chain carries TRBV30 and TRBJ1-5; TRBD1 is a possible D gene (5 bases). Trimming shortened V by 1 base and J by 6 bases, and 10 bases separated the two germline ends. Germline values: CDR1 GTSNPN, CDR2 SVGIG (reference sequence). CDR3 size: 13 residues. The CDR3 nucleotides read TGTGCCTGGAGTGCGAGCGGGGGTCAGCCCCAGCATTTT. It codes for CAWSASGGQPQHF.

V usage is TRBV30 and J usage is TRBJ2-7; no clear D gene. Germline loops: CDR1 GTSNPN, CDR2 SVGIG (reference sequence). V was trimmed by 0 bases and J by 6 bases, leaving 12 bases between them. The CDR3 sequence is 13 residues long. DNA for the CDR3: TGTGCCTGGAGTGTACGGGTCGGTCTCGAGCAGTACTTC. Protein: CAWSVRVGLEQYF.